The T cell receptor (beta chain) described here comes from a study of shared clonotypes between healthy human individuals. About 30,000 T cell genomes (approximately 180 ng DNA) went into each sorted-subset replicate. Clones were sequenced by immunoSEQ multiplex PCR, and TCRdb holds only the in-frame ones, with some missing. The top ten clones hold roughly 0.13% of a sample with more than 2 million clones, under 97% of them seen once. Study results and limitations: Memory subsets generally showed smaller estimated richness than naive subsets did. Researchers sampled blood only, noting tissue repertoires likely differ. Compared with clonotypes that all four donors shared, non-shared clonotypes had lower generation probabilities.

This CDR3 comprises 16 residues. Germline CDR1 MGHRA, CDR2 YSYEKL. The V and J ends lost 1 base and 3 bases, in that order; junction bases with no gene match: 7. With respect to this clone: Its antigen is unidentified.

Sequencing was performed on naive CD4+ T cells sorted from blood. The subset was: CD45RA+ positively selected. The source is a man younger than 35 in good health. The chain has TRBV4-1 and TRBJ2-7, with 9 bases aligning to TRBD1. CDR3 sequence reads: CASSQAMGQGIYEQYF. CDR3 DNA: TGCGCCAGCAGCCAAGCGATGGGACAGGGAATCTACGAGCAGTACTTC.